This T cell receptor (beta chain) was identified during a study of T-cell memory formation after mild COVID-19. This CDR3 spans 16 amino acids. J gave up 5 bases and V 4 bases, and 12 bases lay outside the gene matches. Germline CDR1 and CDR2: SQVTM and ANQGSEA. One entry per CDR3 protein results from TCRdb running MiXCR on the 5' RACE reads. This sample has around 190,000 distinct CDR3 sequences, with about 18% found just once. The chain carries TRBV29-1 and TRBJ2-1; 9 bases are a match to TRBD1. The sequenced sample was PBMCs or a T cell subset sorted from them (not recorded which). This clonotype was sampled from a man aged 18 to 30 who had mild COVID-19 (a few samples of this study predate the infection). Cell type and time point are not known. In DNA form, the CDR3 reads TGCAGCGTTGCTTCTGTGGGGACAGGGCGGAACAATGAGCAGTTCTTC. Its translation: CSVASVGTGRNNEQFF.